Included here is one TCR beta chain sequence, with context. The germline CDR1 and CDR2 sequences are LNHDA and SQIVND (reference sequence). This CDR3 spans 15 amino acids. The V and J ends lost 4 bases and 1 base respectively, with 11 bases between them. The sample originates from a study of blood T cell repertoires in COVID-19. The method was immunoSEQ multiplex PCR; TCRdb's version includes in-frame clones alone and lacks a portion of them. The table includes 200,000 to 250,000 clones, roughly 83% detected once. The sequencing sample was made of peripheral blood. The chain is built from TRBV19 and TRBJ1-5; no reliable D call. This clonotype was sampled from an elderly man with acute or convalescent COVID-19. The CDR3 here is CASSNGQVSNQPQHF. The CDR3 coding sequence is TGTGCCAGTAGTAATGGGCAGGTGAGCAATCAGCCCCAGCATTTT.